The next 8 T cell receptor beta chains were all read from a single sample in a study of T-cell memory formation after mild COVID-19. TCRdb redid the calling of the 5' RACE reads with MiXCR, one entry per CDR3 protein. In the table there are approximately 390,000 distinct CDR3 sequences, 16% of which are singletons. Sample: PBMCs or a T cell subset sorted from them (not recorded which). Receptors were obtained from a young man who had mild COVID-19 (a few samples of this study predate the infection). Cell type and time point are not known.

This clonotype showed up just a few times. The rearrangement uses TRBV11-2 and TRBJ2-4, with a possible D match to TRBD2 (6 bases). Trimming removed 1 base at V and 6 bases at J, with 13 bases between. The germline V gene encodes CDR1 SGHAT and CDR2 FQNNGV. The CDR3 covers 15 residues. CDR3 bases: TGTGCCAGCAGCTTAGGGGGACGGGGGAGAAACATTCAGTACTTC. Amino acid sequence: CASSLGGRGRNIQYF.

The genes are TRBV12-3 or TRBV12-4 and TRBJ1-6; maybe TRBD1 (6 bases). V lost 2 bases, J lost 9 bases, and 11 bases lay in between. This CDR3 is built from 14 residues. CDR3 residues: CASSLQQGFSPLHF. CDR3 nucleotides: TGTGCCAGCAGTTTACAGCAGGGGTTTTCACCCCTCCACTTT.

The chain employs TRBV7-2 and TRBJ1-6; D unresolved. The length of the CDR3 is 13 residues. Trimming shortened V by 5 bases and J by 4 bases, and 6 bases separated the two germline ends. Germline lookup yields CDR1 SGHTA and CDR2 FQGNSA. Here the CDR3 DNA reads TGTGCCAGCAGCGGATCGTATAATTCACCCCTCCACTTT. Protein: CASSGSYNSPLHF.

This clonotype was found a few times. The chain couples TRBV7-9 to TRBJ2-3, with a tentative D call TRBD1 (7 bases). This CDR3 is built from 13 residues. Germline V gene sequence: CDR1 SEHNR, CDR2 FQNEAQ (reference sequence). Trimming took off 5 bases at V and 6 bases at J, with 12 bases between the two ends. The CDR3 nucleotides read TGTGCCAGCAGCCCCGGGGGACAGGATACGCAGTATTTT. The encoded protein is CASSPGGQDTQYF.

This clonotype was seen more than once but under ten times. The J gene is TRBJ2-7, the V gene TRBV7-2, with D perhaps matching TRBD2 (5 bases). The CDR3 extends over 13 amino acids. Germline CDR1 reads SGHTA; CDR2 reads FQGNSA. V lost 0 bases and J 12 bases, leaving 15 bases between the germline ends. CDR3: CASSLAPGRDWYF. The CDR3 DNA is TGTGCCAGCAGCTTAGCCCCGGGAAGGGATTGGTACTTC.

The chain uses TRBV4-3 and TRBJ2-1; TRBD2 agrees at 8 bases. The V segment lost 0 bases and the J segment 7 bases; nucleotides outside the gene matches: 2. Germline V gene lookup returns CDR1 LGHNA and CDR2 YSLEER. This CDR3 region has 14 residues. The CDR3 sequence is CASSQDGGVNEQFF. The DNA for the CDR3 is TGCGCCAGCAGCCAAGACGGGGGGGTTAATGAGCAGTTCTTC.

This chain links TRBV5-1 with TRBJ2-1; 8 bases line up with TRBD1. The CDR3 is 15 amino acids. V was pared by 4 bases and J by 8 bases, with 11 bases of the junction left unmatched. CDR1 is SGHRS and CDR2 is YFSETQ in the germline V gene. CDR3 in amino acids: CASSQGQGPGDEQFF. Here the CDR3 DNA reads TGCGCCAGCAGCCAAGGACAGGGCCCAGGGGATGAGCAGTTCTTC.

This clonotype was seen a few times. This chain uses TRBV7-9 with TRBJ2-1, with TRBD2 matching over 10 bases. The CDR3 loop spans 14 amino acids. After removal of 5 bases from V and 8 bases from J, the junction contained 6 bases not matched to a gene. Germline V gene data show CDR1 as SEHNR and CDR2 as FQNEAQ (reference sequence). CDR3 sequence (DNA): TGTGCCAGCAGCATGGGGACTAGCGCGGATGAGCAGTTCTTC. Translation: CASSMGTSADEQFF. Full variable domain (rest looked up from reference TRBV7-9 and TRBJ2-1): DTGVSQNPRHKITKRGQNVTFRCDPISEHNRLYWYRQTLGQGPEFLTYFQNEAQLEKSRLLSDRFSAERPKGSFSTLEIQRTEQGDSAMYLCASSMGTSADEQFFGPGTRLTVL.